Following are 7 T cell receptor beta chains from one sample sequenced in a study of shared clonotypes between healthy human individuals. Naivety among CD8 cells was defined by CD45RO negativity and positive CCR7 selection, thereby excluding terminally differentiated effector memory CD45RA+ cells. The method was immunoSEQ multiplex PCR; TCRdb's version includes in-frame clones alone and lacks a portion of them. The sample lists under 1 million clones; almost 95% were seen once. The sample taken for sequencing was naive CD8+ T cells sorted from blood. Source of these receptors: a man under 40 in good health.

The chain recombines TRBV11-2 with TRBJ2-7, with D hard to call. CDR3 length equals 13 residues. Germline loops: CDR1 SGHAT, CDR2 FQNNGV. V was pared by 0 bases and J by 4 bases, with 7 bases between. CDR3 nucleotides: TGTGCCAGCAGCTTAGAATGGGGTTACGAGCAGTACTTC. Translation: CASSLEWGYEQYF.

The rearrangement uses TRBV28 and TRBJ2-5, with D possibly being TRBD2 (5 bases). The CDR3 contains 14 residues. Germline V gene sequence: CDR1 MDHEN, CDR2 SYDVKM. Trimming removed 7 bases from V and 7 bases from J, with 19 bases in between. As DNA, the CDR3 is TGTGCCAGCACGTTCCGAAGGACCGGAGGGACCCAGTACTTC. It encodes CASTFRRTGGTQYF.

V and J are TRBV4-1 and TRBJ2-7, with D possibly matching TRBD1 (6 bases). The CDR3 length is 16 residues. Germline V CDR1 and CDR2: MGHRA, YSYEKL. V was trimmed by 1 base and J by 0 bases, leaving 13 bases between them. The CDR3 is CASSQATGLSSYEQYF. The DNA of the CDR3 is TGCGCCAGCAGCCAAGCCACAGGGTTAAGCTCCTACGAGCAGTACTTC.

The chain carries TRBV11-2 and TRBJ1-1; D not certain. Germline V gene data show CDR1 as SGHAT and CDR2 as FQNNGV. The V gene lost 5 bases and the J gene lost 6 bases, with 19 bases spanning the gap. CDR3 length equals 15 residues. The CDR3 loop is CASSALTSGYAEAFF. CDR3 in DNA: TGTGCCAGCAGCGCCCTCACCTCGGGGTACGCTGAAGCTTTCTTT. Based on the CDR3 plus reference TRBV11-2 and TRBJ1-1, the full variable domain is EAGVAQSPRYKIIEKRQSVAFWCNPISGHATLYWYQQILGQGPKLLIQFQNNGVVDDSQLPKDRFSAERLKGVDSTLKIQPAKLEDSAVYLCASSALTSGYAEAFFGQGTRLTVV.

The chain couples TRBV4-1 to TRBJ2-2; a possible D gene is TRBD2 (6 bases). V was shortened by 1 base and J by 0 bases, with 9 bases between the two germline ends. Germline loops: CDR1 MGHRA, CDR2 YSYEKL. This CDR3 comprises 16 residues. The CDR3 loop is CASSQVPSANTGELFF. The CDR3, as DNA: TGCGCCAGCAGCCAAGTTCCTAGCGCGAACACCGGGGAGCTGTTTTTT.

The V call is TRBV13, the J call TRBJ2-7, with 10 nucleotides matching TRBD2. Unmatched junction bases numbered 5, after V lost 5 bases and J lost 1 base. This CDR3 contains 15 residues. Per the germline V gene, CDR1 is PRHDT and CDR2 is FYEKMQ (reference sequence). The CDR3 coding sequence is TGTGCCAGCAGCGCAAGCGGGAGGGCGTCCTACGAGCAGTACTTC. It specifies CASSASGRASYEQYF.

V usage is TRBV18 and J usage is TRBJ2-2; D is perhaps TRBD1 or TRBD2 (5 bases each). V shed 2 bases and J shed 1 base, with 8 bases lying between them. The CDR3 contains 15 residues. CDR1 KGHSH and CDR2 LQKENI come from the germline V gene. This CDR3 is CASSPGTGNTGELFF. Written as DNA, the CDR3 is TGTGCCAGCTCACCAGGGACGGGGAACACCGGGGAGCTGTTTTTT.